What follows describes a single TCR beta chain. In TCRdb, the 5' RACE reads were re-called with MiXCR into one record per CDR3 protein. The sample shows over 600,000 distinct CDR3 sequences, roughly 20% of them seen only once. This sample stems from a study of identical twins. Everyone who gave samples was a healthy Caucasian. The sample was also linked to a second study, of T cells expressing NK-cell markers.

The TCR originated in a woman under 30 in good health. Input material: PBMCs.

The CDR3 sequence: CASSQALAGGLSGANVLTF. The CDR3 DNA sequence: TGTGCCAGCAGCCAAGCACTAGCGGGGGGTCTCTCTGGGGCCAACGTCCTGACTTTC. The chain couples TRBV13 to TRBJ2-6; 12 bases agree with TRBD2. With V trimmed by 5 bases and J by 0 bases, 8 bases remained unmatched. The CDR3 has 19 amino acids. Germline loops: CDR1 PRHDT, CDR2 FYEKMQ (reference sequence).